One sample yielded the 31 T cell receptor beta chains listed below, sequenced in a study of blood T cell repertoires in COVID-19. Only in-frame clones appear in the TCRdb table, and some are missing; sequencing was by immunoSEQ multiplex PCR. There are approximately 63,000 clones in the sample; about 88% occur only once, and roughly 5% lies in the top ten. Sequenced sample: peripheral blood. All receptors derive from an elderly man in a cohort sampled during active COVID-19.

The chain uses TRBV19 and TRBJ1-2; D might be TRBD1 (6 bases). Trimming took off 5 bases at V and 4 bases at J, with 14 bases between the two ends. The CDR3 runs 14 residues. Germline CDR1 LNHDA, CDR2 SQIVND (reference sequence). CDR3 DNA: TGTGCCAGTAGTCTAGGACAGCTCTCCTATGGCTACACCTTC. It translates to CASSLGQLSYGYTF.

This clone was seen more than once but under ten times. This chain joins TRBV2 and TRBJ2-5, with TRBD2 identical over 15 bases. Per the germline V gene, CDR1 is SNHLY and CDR2 is FYNNEI. This CDR3 spans 18 amino acids. J was trimmed by 4 bases and V by 3 bases; bases with no gene match: 9. The CDR3 spells CASSDLKGLAGGLETQYF. CDR3 DNA sequence: TGTGCCAGCAGTGATTTAAAGGGACTAGCGGGGGGATTAGAGACCCAGTACTTC.

The chain is built from TRBV20-1 and TRBJ1-2; D might be TRBD1 (6 bases). Germline V lookup: CDR1 DFQATT, CDR2 SNEGSKA (reference sequence). Trimming took off 3 bases at V and 3 bases at J, with 11 bases between the two ends. CDR3 length: 13 amino acids. The CDR3 loop reads CSASFPGDYGYTF. The CDR3 DNA is TGCAGTGCTAGTTTCCCAGGGGACTATGGCTACACCTTC.

This clone was counted a single time. The genes are TRBV7-2 and TRBJ2-5, with TRBD2 identical over 10 bases. The V gene's germline CDR1 is SGHTA and CDR2 FQGNSA. V lost 5 bases to trimming and J lost 5 bases; unmatched junction nucleotides: 11. The CDR3 runs 16 residues. The CDR3 protein is CASSPPGSGGAETQYF. The CDR3 coding sequence is TGTGCCAGCAGCCCCCCGGGGAGCGGGGGGGCCGAGACCCAGTACTTC.

The V and J genes are TRBV4-1 and TRBJ2-7; D not resolved. There are 14 residues in the CDR3. Trimming shortened V by 0 bases and J by 2 bases, and 8 bases separated the two germline ends. Germline V gene lookup returns CDR1 MGHRA and CDR2 YSYEKL. For the CDR3, the DNA is TGCGCCAGCAGCCAAGACAGGTTCACCTACGAGCAGTACTTC. Amino acids: CASSQDRFTYEQYF.

The chain employs TRBV4-3 and TRBJ2-7; 12 positions agree with TRBD1. From germline, CDR1 is LGHNA and CDR2 YSLEER. The CDR3 runs to 15 residues. J was trimmed by 7 bases and V by 2 bases; bases with no gene match: 6. The CDR3 sequence is CASSQPGQGAGEQYF. The CDR3 DNA follows: TGCGCCAGCAGCCAACCGGGACAGGGGGCAGGAGAGCAGTACTTC.

The chain carries TRBV6-6 and TRBJ2-1, with TRBD2 matching 15 bases. V shed 5 bases, J shed 0 bases, and the junction held 11 bases outside the gene matches. Germline assignment: CDR1 MNHNY and CDR2 SVGAGI (reference sequence). This CDR3 region has 20 residues. The CDR3 loop reads CASSLKPGLAGGNSYNEQFF. In nucleotides, the CDR3 is TGTGCCAGCAGTCTAAAACCGGGACTAGCGGGGGGAAACTCCTACAATGAGCAGTTCTTC.

The chain couples TRBV5-5 to TRBJ2-5; D is ambiguous. The V end lost 0 bases, the J end lost 1 base, and 7 bases lay between the germline ends. Germline V CDR1 and CDR2: SGHKS, YYEKEE (reference sequence). The length of the CDR3 is 14 residues. In DNA, the CDR3 is TGTGCCAGCAGCTTGGGACTGTTCCAAGAGACCCAGTACTTC. Translating it yields CASSLGLFQETQYF.

The rearrangement joins TRBV6-2 or TRBV6-3 to TRBJ2-1, with D perhaps matching TRBD1 (6 bases). V lost 0 bases and J 9 bases, leaving 12 bases between the germline ends. The CDR3 length is 14 residues. CDR1 is MNHEY and CDR2 is SVGEGT in the germline V gene. Written as DNA, the CDR3 is TGTGCCAGCAGTTACTCGACCAGGGGCAGTGAGCAGTTCTTC. It yields the protein CASSYSTRGSEQFF.

V and J are TRBV29-1 and TRBJ1-4, with D tentatively TRBD1 (5 bases). Trimming took 6 bases from V and 8 from J, leaving 16 bases between them. CDR1 is SQVTM and CDR2 is ANQGSEA in the germline V gene. The CDR3 length is 13 residues. CDR3 sequence (DNA): TGCAGCGTGGGCCGGGGGAATGGGGAAAAACTGTTTTTT. Amino acids: CSVGRGNGEKLFF.

The V call is TRBV27, the J call TRBJ2-5; a weak D match, TRBD2 (6 bases). This CDR3 contains 13 residues. Germline CDR1 MNHEY, CDR2 SMNVEV (reference sequence). V was pared by 0 bases and J by 5 bases, with 7 bases between. The CDR3 DNA sequence: TGTGCCAGCAGTTTATCGGGGAGGGAGACCCAGTACTTC. This sequence encodes CASSLSGRETQYF.

The chain couples TRBV5-6 to TRBJ2-2, with TRBD2 identical over 9 bases. The J segment lost 7 bases and the V segment lost 4 bases, leaving 8 bases of the junction unmatched. The CDR3 is 15 amino acids. The germline V gene encodes CDR1 SGHDT and CDR2 YYEEEE. CDR3 in amino acids: CASSPLAGVNGELFF. CDR3 bases: TGTGCCAGCAGCCCCTTAGCGGGAGTCAACGGGGAGCTGTTTTTT.

The CDR3 sequence is CASSLQGTHEQYF. CDR3 in DNA: TGTGCCAGCAGCTTACAGGGAACCCACGAGCAGTACTTC. This chain links TRBV11-2 with TRBJ2-7; weak D call: TRBD1 (5 bases). V lost 2 bases to trimming and J lost 5 bases, with 10 bases between them. The CDR3 loop spans 13 amino acids. Germline V gives CDR1 SGHAT, CDR2 FQNNGV. The full variable domain, with the rest looked up from reference TRBV11-2 and TRBJ2-7, is EAGVAQSPRYKIIEKRQSVAFWCNPISGHATLYWYQQILGQGPKLLIQFQNNGVVDDSQLPKDRFSAERLKGVDSTLKIQPAKLEDSAVYLCASSLQGTHEQYFGPGTRLTVT.

The chain is built from TRBV4-2 and TRBJ1-6; 7 bases match TRBD1. This CDR3 is 16 amino acids long. Unmatched junction bases numbered 6, after V lost 2 bases and J lost 5 bases. The germline V gene has CDR1 LGHNA and CDR2 YNFKEQ. As DNA, the CDR3 is TGTGCCAGCAGCCAAATAGGACAGGCGGATAATTCACCCCTCCACTTT. Residues: CASSQIGQADNSPLHF.

The chain couples TRBV4-2 to TRBJ2-7; D is perhaps TRBD2 (6 bases). There are 16 residues in the CDR3. Trimming took off 3 bases at V and 2 bases at J, with 17 bases between the two ends. The V gene's germline CDR1 is LGHNA and CDR2 YNFKEQ. In DNA, the CDR3 is TGTGCCAGCAGCCAGCACATCGGGACTGAAGCCTACGAGCAGTACTTC. Encoded protein: CASSQHIGTEAYEQYF.

This chain links TRBV19 with TRBJ1-2; TRBD1 agrees at 8 bases. V dropped 4 bases and J dropped 0; count of bases not matched to a gene: 10. The CDR3 spans 17 residues. Germline V CDR1 and CDR2: LNHDA, SQIVND (reference sequence). The CDR3 DNA is TGTGCCAGTAGTAAACGGATGAGACAGGGGACTAACTATGGCTACACCTTC. As protein: CASSKRMRQGTNYGYTF.

The chain uses TRBV20-1 and TRBJ2-7; TRBD2 matches at 8 bases. Germline V CDR1 and CDR2: DFQATT, SNEGSKA (reference sequence). This CDR3 contains 11 residues. Trimming removed 4 bases from V and 6 bases from J; junction bases left unmatched: 2. DNA for the CDR3: TGCAGTGCTAAAGGGACTAGCGAGCAGTACTTC. Its translation: CSAKGTSEQYF.

V gene TRBV18 combines with J gene TRBJ2-7; the match to TRBD1 covers 8 bases. CDR3 length equals 12 residues. Trimming took 3 bases from V and 6 from J; bases not matched to a gene: 1. CDR1 and CDR2 (germline): KGHSH, LQKENI. The CDR3 loop is CASSPDRAEQYF. For the CDR3, the DNA is TGTGCCAGCTCACCGGACAGGGCCGAGCAGTACTTC.

The chain employs TRBV10-2 and TRBJ1-5; tentatively, D is TRBD1 (5 bases). With 3 bases removed from V and 6 bases from J, the gap between germline ends came to 9 bases. Per germline, CDR1 WSHSY and CDR2 SAAADI. The CDR3 has 13 residues. Here the CDR3 reads CASSDREGQPQHF. In DNA, the CDR3 is TGCGCCAGCAGTGACAGGGAGGGTCAGCCCCAGCATTTT.

The chain is built from TRBV7-2 and TRBJ1-3; 11 bases align to TRBD1. The trim removed 5 bases at V and 4 bases at J, leaving 7 bases unmatched. CDR1 and CDR2 (germline): SGHTA, FQGNSA. The CDR3 loop spans 16 amino acids. CDR3 loop: CASSGRDRGRGNTIYF. DNA of the CDR3: TGTGCCAGCAGCGGGCGGGACAGGGGGAGAGGAAACACCATATATTTT. The full variable domain, its missing parts supplied by reference TRBV7-2 and TRBJ1-3, is GAGVSQSPSNKVTEKGKDVELRCDPISGHTALYWYRQSLGQGLEFLIYFQGNSAPDKSGLPSDRFSAERTGGSVSTLTIQRTQQEDSAVYLCASSGRDRGRGNTIYFGEGSWLTVV.

V is TRBV4-3 and J is TRBJ1-2; 7 positions match TRBD1. The CDR3 has 15 residues. J lost 2 bases, V lost 0 bases, and 3 bases had no gene match. Germline CDR1 LGHNA, CDR2 YSLEER. CDR3 protein: CASSQETGRNYGYTF. The CDR3 nucleotides read TGCGCCAGCAGCCAAGAGACAGGGAGGAACTATGGCTACACCTTC.

This sequence joins TRBV9 and TRBJ2-7; D might be TRBD1 (6 bases). The CDR3 is 15 amino acids. V was clipped by 0 bases and J by 6 bases, with 16 bases between them. CDR1 is SGDLS, CDR2 YYNGEE, per germline. This CDR3 is CASSVGGQGRGEQYF. The CDR3 DNA is TGTGCCAGCAGCGTAGGGGGGCAGGGACGGGGCGAGCAGTACTTC.

The genes are TRBV20-1 and TRBJ2-7; TRBD1 is a possible D gene (5 bases). The CDR3 is made up of 14 amino acids. V was clipped by 3 bases and J by 6 bases, with 18 bases between them. CDR1 and CDR2 from the germline V gene are DFQATT and SNEGSKA (reference sequence). Here the CDR3 DNA reads TGCAGTGCTAGTCTCGCAGGGTTGGTGCTCGAGCAGTACTTC. It codes for CSASLAGLVLEQYF.

V usage is TRBV7-2 and J usage is TRBJ1-6; TRBD1 aligns across 10 bases. This CDR3 comprises 14 residues. V trimming: 5 bases; J trimming: 11 bases; junction bases outside the gene matches: 6. The V gene's germline CDR1 is SGHTA and CDR2 FQGNSA. The CDR3 DNA reads as TGTGCCAGCAGCCCGGGACAGGGGATGCCACCCCTCCACTTT. The encoded protein is CASSPGQGMPPLHF. Supplemented by reference TRBV7-2 and TRBJ1-6, the full variable domain reads GAGVSQSPSNKVTEKGKDVELRCDPISGHTALYWYRQSLGQGLEFLIYFQGNSAPDKSGLPSDRFSAERTGGSVSTLTIQRTQQEDSAVYLCASSPGQGMPPLHFGNGTRLTVT.

The chain uses TRBV27 and TRBJ2-3, with a tentative D call TRBD2 (6 bases). The CDR3 sequence is 16 residues long. V was trimmed by 6 bases and J by 1 base, leaving 17 bases between them. The germline V gene has CDR1 MNHEY and CDR2 SMNVEV (reference sequence). CDR3 loop: CASRVVEGLRTDTQYF. As DNA, the CDR3 is TGTGCCAGCAGGGTAGTGGAGGGCCTTCGCACAGATACGCAGTATTTT.

Of note for this clone: The same CDR3 is also encoded by other DNA sequences in this sample. V gene TRBV5-1 combines with J gene TRBJ2-3, with 11 bases lining up with TRBD2. Unmatched junction bases numbered 3, after V lost 0 bases and J lost 3 bases. The CDR3 consists of 16 residues. CDR1 is SGHRS and CDR2 is YFSETQ in the germline V gene. The CDR3 spells CASSLDLAGGTDTQYF. CDR3 DNA sequence: TGCGCCAGCAGCTTGGACCTAGCGGGAGGAACAGATACGCAGTATTTT.

V and J are TRBV28 and TRBJ2-6; D perhaps matches TRBD1 (5 bases). Germline V gene sequence: CDR1 MDHEN, CDR2 SYDVKM. The CDR3 length is 20 residues. The ends were cut back, 3 bases at V and 0 bases at J, with 21 bases in the middle. The CDR3, as DNA: TGTGCCAGCAGTTTGGCTGGTAGGGGCAGGGCCCCCTCTGGGGCCAACGTCCTGACTTTC. Translation gives CASSLAGRGRAPSGANVLTF.

The chain employs TRBV5-1 and TRBJ2-2; TRBD2 is a possible D gene (5 bases). Trimming stripped 0 bases from V and 7 bases from J, with 16 bases between. This CDR3 comprises 16 residues. Per the germline V gene, CDR1 is SGHRS and CDR2 is YFSETQ. This chain's CDR3 is CASSLDLRTRGGELFF. CDR3 nucleotide sequence: TGCGCCAGCAGCTTGGATTTGAGGACTCGCGGCGGGGAGCTGTTTTTT.

This chain joins TRBV3-1 (or the pseudogene TRBV3-2) and TRBJ1-1; D perhaps matches TRBD1 (6 bases). Germline CDR1 is LGHDT and CDR2 is YNNKEL (reference sequence). V was shortened by 3 bases and J by 2 bases, with 10 bases between the two germline ends. This CDR3 has 14 residues. In nucleotides, the CDR3 is TGTGCCAGCAGCCATCTGACAGGTAACACTGAAGCTTTCTTT. Translation gives CASSHLTGNTEAFF.

The chain couples TRBV21-1 to TRBJ2-7; the table's D call, TRBD1, has no DNA check behind it. TRBV21-1 has pseudogene status. The CDR3 is 14 residues long. CDR3 DNA sequence: TGTGCCAGCAGCAAAGTAGGGGGCAAGTACGAGCAGTACTTC. Its translation is CASSKVGGKYEQYF.

The CDR3 reads CAISETGDEKLFF. CDR3 bases: TGTGCCATCAGTGAAACAGGAGATGAAAAACTGTTTTTT. V usage is TRBV10-3 and J usage is TRBJ1-4; possibly TRBD1 for D (5 bases). In germline, CDR1 is ENHRY, CDR2 SYGVKD. The CDR3 runs 13 residues. Between the trimmed V and J ends, which lost 3 bases and 6 bases, there was a span of 8 bases.